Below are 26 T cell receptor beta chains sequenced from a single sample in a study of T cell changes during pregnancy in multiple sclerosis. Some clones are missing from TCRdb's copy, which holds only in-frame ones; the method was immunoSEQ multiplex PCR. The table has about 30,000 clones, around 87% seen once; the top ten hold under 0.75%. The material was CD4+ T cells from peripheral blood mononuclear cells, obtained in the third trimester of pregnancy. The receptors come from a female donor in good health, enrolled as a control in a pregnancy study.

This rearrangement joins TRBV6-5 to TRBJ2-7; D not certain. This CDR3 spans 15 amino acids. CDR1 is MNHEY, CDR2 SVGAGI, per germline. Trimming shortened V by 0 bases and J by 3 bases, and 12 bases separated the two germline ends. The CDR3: CASSYSRSARYEQYF. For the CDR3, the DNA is TGTGCCAGCAGTTACTCTCGCAGTGCACGCTACGAGCAGTACTTC.

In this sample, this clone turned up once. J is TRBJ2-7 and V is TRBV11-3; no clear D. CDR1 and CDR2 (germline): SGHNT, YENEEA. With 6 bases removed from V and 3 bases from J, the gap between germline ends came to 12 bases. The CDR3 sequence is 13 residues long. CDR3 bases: TGTGCCAGCAGAACCGAGCACGGCTACGAGCAGTACTTC. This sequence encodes CASRTEHGYEQYF.

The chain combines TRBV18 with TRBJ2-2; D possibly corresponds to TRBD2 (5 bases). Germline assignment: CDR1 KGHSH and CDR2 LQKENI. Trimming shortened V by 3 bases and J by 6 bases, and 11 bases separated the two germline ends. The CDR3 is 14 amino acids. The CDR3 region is CASSPVTRSGELFF. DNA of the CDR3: TGTGCCAGCTCACCCGTTACTAGATCCGGGGAGCTGTTTTTT.

CDR3 loop: CASSYSPTGGTGELFF. For the CDR3, the DNA is TGTGCCAGCAGTTACTCGCCCACAGGGGGCACCGGGGAGCTGTTTTTT. V gene TRBV6-5 combines with J gene TRBJ2-2; 8 bases fit TRBD1. The J segment lost 4 bases and the V segment lost 0 bases, leaving 4 bases of the junction unmatched. CDR1 is MNHEY and CDR2 is SVGAGI in the germline V gene. CDR3 length: 16 residues.

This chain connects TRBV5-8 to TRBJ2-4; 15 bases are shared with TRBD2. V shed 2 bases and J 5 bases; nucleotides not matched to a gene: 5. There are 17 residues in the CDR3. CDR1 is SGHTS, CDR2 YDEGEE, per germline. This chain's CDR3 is CASSLPGTSGRQNIQYF. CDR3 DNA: TGTGCCAGCAGCTTACCCGGGACTAGCGGGAGGCAAAACATTCAGTACTTC.

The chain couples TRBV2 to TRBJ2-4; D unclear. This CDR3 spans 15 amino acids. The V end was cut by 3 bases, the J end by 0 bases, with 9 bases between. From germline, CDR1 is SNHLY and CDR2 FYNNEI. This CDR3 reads CASSETVVAKNIQYF. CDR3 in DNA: TGTGCCAGCAGTGAGACTGTTGTAGCCAAAAACATTCAGTACTTC.

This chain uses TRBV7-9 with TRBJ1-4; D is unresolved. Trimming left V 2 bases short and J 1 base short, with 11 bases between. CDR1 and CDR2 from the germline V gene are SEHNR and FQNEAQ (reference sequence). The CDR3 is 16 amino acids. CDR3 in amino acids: CASSLSFGGTNEKLFF. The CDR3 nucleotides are TGTGCCAGCAGCTTAAGCTTTGGTGGAACTAATGAAAAACTGTTTTTT.

CDR3 residues: CASSWGRASYEQYF. The CDR3 region has the DNA TGTGCCAGCAGTTGGGGCAGGGCGTCCTACGAGCAGTACTTC. This rearrangement joins TRBV28 to TRBJ2-7; possible D gene TRBD1, 5 bases. The V gene's germline CDR1 is MDHEN and CDR2 SYDVKM. This CDR3 is 14 amino acids long. Between the trimmed V and J ends, which lost 4 bases and 1 base, there was a span of 11 bases.

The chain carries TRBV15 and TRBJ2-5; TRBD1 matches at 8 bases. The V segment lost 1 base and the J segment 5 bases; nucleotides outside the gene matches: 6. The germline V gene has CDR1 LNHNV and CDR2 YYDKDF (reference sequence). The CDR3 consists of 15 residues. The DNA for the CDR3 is TGTGCCACCAGCAGAGGATCAGGGGGCGAGGAGACCCAGTACTTC. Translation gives CATSRGSGGEETQYF.

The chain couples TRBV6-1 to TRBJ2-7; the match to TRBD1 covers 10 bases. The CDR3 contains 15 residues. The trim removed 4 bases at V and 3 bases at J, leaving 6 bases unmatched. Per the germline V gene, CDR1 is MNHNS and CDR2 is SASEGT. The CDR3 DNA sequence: TGTGCCAGCAGTGTCCGGGACAGGGGTGACTACGAGCAGTACTTC. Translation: CASSVRDRGDYEQYF.

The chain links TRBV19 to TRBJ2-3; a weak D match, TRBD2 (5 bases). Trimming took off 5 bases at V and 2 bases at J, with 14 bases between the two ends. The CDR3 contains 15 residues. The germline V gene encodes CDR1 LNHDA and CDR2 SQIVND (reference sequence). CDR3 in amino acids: CASSPRGIPTDTQYF. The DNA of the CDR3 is TGTGCCAGTAGTCCTCGGGGAATCCCCACAGATACGCAGTATTTT.

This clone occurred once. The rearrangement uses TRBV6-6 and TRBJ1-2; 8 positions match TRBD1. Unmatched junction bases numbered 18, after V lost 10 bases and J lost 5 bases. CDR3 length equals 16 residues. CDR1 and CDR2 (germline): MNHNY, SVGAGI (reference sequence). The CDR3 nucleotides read TGTGCCACCAAAGGGGGGGGACAGGATGAAAAATATGGCTACACCTTC. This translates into CATKGGGQDEKYGYTF.

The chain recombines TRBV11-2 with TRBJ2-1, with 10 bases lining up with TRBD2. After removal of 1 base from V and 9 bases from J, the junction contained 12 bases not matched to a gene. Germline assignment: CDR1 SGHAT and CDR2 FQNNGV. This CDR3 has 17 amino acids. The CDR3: CASSLGISGRALGEQFF. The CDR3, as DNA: TGTGCCAGCAGCTTAGGGATAAGCGGGAGGGCGCTTGGTGAGCAGTTCTTC.

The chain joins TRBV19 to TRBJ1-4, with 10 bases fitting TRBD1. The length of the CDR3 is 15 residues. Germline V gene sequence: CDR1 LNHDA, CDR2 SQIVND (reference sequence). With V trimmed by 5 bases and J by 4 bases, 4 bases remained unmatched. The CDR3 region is CASSRQGAGNEKLFF. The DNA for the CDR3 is TGTGCCAGTAGTCGACAGGGGGCGGGTAATGAAAAACTGTTTTTT.

CDR3 nucleotide sequence: TGTGCCAGCAGCTTAAACAGGGAAGATACGCAGTATTTT. Amino acids: CASSLNREDTQYF. The V call is TRBV7-2, the J call TRBJ2-3, with a possible D match to TRBD1 (6 bases). Per germline, CDR1 SGHTA and CDR2 FQGNSA. The CDR3 is 13 amino acids. V was trimmed by 2 bases and J by 5 bases, leaving 8 bases between them. The whole variable domain, filled in from reference TRBV7-2 and TRBJ2-3, reads GAGVSQSPSNKVTEKGKDVELRCDPISGHTALYWYRQSLGQGLEFLIYFQGNSAPDKSGLPSDRFSAERTGGSVSTLTIQRTQQEDSAVYLCASSLNREDTQYFGPGTRLTVL.

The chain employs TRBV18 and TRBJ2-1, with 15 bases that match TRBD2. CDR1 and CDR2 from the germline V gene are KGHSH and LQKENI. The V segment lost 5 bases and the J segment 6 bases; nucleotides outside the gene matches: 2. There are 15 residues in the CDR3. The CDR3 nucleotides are TGTGCCAGCTCAACGGGACTAGCGGGGGGCAATGAGCAGTTCTTC. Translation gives CASSTGLAGGNEQFF.

DNA of the CDR3: TGTGCCAGCAGCTCCCGGACAGGGAATAATGAAAAACTGTTTTTT. As protein: CASSSRTGNNEKLFF. This sequence joins TRBV5-5 and TRBJ1-4; TRBD1 matches 8 bases. Germline-derived CDR1 and CDR2 are SGHKS and YYEKEE (reference sequence). V was pared by 3 bases and J by 4 bases, with 5 bases of the junction left unmatched. The CDR3 is made up of 15 amino acids.

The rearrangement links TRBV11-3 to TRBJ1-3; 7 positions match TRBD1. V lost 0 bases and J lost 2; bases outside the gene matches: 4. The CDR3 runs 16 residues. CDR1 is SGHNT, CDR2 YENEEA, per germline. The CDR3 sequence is CASSLDGTGAGNTIYF. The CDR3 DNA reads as TGTGCCAGCAGCTTAGATGGAACAGGGGCTGGAAACACCATATATTTT.

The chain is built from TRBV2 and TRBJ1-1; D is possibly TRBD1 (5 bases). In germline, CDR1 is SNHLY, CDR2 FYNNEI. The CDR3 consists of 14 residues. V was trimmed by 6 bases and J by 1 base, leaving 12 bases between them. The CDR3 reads CASRGGAPNTEAFF. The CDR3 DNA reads TGTGCCAGCAGAGGTGGGGCCCCGAACACTGAAGCTTTCTTT.

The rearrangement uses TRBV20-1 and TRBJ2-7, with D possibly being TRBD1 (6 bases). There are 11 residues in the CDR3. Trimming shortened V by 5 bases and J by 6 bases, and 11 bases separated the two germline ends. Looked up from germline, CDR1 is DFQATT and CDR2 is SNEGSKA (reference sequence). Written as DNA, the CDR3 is TGCAGTGCTCCGACAGGTTCCGAGCAGTACTTC. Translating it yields CSAPTGSEQYF.

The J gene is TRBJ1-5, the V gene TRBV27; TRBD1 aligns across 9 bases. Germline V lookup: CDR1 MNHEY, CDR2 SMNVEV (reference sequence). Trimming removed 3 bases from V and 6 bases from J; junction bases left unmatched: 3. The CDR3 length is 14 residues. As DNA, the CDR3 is TGTGCCAGCAGTTTCGGGGGACAGGGTCAGCCCCAGCATTTT. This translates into CASSFGGQGQPQHF.

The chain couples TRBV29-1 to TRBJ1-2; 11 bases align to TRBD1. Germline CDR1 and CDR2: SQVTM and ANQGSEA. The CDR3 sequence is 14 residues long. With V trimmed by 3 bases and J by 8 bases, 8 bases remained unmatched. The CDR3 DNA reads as TGCAGCGTTGAGGGTGGGGACAGGGGGAAAGGCTACACCTTC. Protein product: CSVEGGDRGKGYTF.

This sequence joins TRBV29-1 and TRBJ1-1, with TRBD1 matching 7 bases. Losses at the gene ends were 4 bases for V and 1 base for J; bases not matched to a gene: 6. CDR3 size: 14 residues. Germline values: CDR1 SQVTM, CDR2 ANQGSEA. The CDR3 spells CSVAPGQRNTEAFF. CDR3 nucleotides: TGCAGCGTTGCACCGGGACAGAGGAACACTGAAGCTTTCTTT.

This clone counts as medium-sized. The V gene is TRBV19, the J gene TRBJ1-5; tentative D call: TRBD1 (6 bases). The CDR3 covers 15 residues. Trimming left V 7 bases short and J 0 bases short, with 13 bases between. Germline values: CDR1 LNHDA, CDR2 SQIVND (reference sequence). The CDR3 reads CASIPVGGSNQPQHF. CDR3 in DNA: TGTGCCAGTATCCCGGTAGGGGGTAGCAATCAGCCCCAGCATTTT.

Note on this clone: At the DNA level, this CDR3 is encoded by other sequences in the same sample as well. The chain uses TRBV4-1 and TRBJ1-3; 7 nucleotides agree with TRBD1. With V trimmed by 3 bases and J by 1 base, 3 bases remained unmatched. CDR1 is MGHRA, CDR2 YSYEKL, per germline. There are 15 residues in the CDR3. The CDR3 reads CASSQGQLSGNTIYF. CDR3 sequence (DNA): TGCGCCAGCAGCCAGGGACAGCTATCTGGAAACACCATATATTTT.

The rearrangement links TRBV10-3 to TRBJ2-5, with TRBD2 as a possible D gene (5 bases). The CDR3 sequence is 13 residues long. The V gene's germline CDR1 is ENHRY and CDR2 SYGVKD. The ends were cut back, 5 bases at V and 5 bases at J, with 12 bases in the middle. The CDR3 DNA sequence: TGTGCCATCAGTTACGGGGTTACTGAGACCCAGTACTTC. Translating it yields CAISYGVTETQYF.